This TCR beta chain was sequenced for a study of blood T cell repertoires in COVID-19. Clones were sequenced by immunoSEQ multiplex PCR, and TCRdb holds only the in-frame ones, with some missing. This table has roughly 380,000 clones, about 90% appearing once. V was shortened by 7 bases and J by 5 bases, with 5 bases between the two germline ends. The CDR3 sequence is 10 residues long. Sequenced sample: PBMCs or T cells enriched from blood (not recorded which). The chain joins TRBV12-3 or TRBV12-4 to TRBJ1-1, with D possibly matching TRBD1 (5 bases). The sequence came from a woman aged 25 to 39 who had recovered from COVID-19. CDR3 DNA: TGTGCCAGCACAGGGACTGAAGCTTTCTTT. It yields the protein CASTGTEAFF.